The 5 T cell receptor beta chains below come from one sample, sequenced in a study of OX40 agonist ivuxolimab in advanced cancers. Profiled with immunoSEQ multiplex PCR; TCRdb holds only in-frame clones, not every one. This table holds about 77,000 clones, roughly 87% found once. The starting material was CD4+ or CD8+ T cells sorted from blood, obtained in a trial of the OX40 agonist ivuxolimab. All receptors derive from an adult with an advanced solid tumor such as melanoma, head and neck, liver or kidney cancer.

The chain uses TRBV6-5 and TRBJ1-2, with 8 bases aligning to TRBD1. Germline loops: CDR1 MNHEY, CDR2 SVGAGI. The length of the CDR3 is 15 residues. V lost 4 bases to trimming and J lost 0 bases; unmatched junction nucleotides: 4. CDR3 region: CASSSPGQANYGYTF. CDR3 nucleotide sequence: TGTGCCAGCAGTTCTCCGGGACAGGCTAACTATGGCTACACCTTC.

The chain has TRBV5-6 and TRBJ2-7, with 9 bases that match TRBD1. Germline values: CDR1 SGHDT, CDR2 YYEEEE. V lost 0 bases and J lost 4; bases outside the gene matches: 2. The CDR3 spans 14 residues. CDR3 nucleotides: TGTGCCAGCAGCTTGGACAGGGGGCAGTACGAGCAGTACTTC. This encodes CASSLDRGQYEQYF.

The gene calls are TRBV30 and TRBJ2-1; TRBD2 agrees at 9 bases. The ends lost 1 base at V and 7 bases at J; junction bases unmatched: 14. The CDR3 runs 17 residues. Looked up from germline, CDR1 is GTSNPN and CDR2 is SVGIG (reference sequence). As DNA, the CDR3 is TGTGCCTGGAGTGCCCAGACGGGAGGCGGGGGGGCGAATGAGCAGTTCTTC. Translated: CAWSAQTGGGGANEQFF.

The V gene is TRBV7-9, the J gene TRBJ1-2; 11 bases align to TRBD1. Germline CDR1 reads SEHNR; CDR2 reads FQNEAQ (reference sequence). Trimming took 4 bases from V and 4 from J; bases not matched to a gene: 5. The CDR3 extends over 15 amino acids. CDR3 nucleotide sequence: TGTGCCAGCAGCTCCCGGGACAGGGGGGGCTATGGCTACACCTTC. It yields the protein CASSSRDRGGYGYTF.

The rearrangement uses TRBV7-9 and TRBJ2-2; 7 positions agree with TRBD1. The CDR3 has 16 amino acids. Germline trimming cut 8 bases from V and 1 base from J; bases unmatched to any gene: 10. Germline-derived CDR1 and CDR2 are SEHNR and FQNEAQ (reference sequence). CDR3 loop: CASVAGGSLNTGELFF. The DNA of the CDR3 is TGTGCCAGCGTGGCAGGGGGAAGTTTGAACACCGGGGAGCTGTTTTTT.